These 28 T cell receptor beta chains came from one sample sequenced in a study of blood T cell repertoires in COVID-19. Sequencing was performed with immunoSEQ multiplex PCR; in TCRdb, only in-frame clones are kept and a portion is missing. The table has about 120,000 clones, approximately 87% seen once; the top ten hold about 2.1%. What was sequenced was peripheral blood. The source of these receptors is a man aged 25-40 years with acute or convalescent COVID-19.

This clone was found once. The chain links TRBV20-1 to TRBJ2-4; weak D call: TRBD2 (6 bases). The CDR3 is made up of 18 amino acids. Germline V lookup: CDR1 DFQATT, CDR2 SNEGSKA (reference sequence). The V gene lost 3 bases and the J gene lost 2 bases, with 23 bases spanning the gap. CDR3 residues: CSASVGSSFSYSKNIQYF. The DNA for the CDR3 is TGCAGTGCTAGTGTCGGGAGTTCATTTTCGTATTCCAAAAACATTCAGTACTTC.

This chain connects TRBV14 to TRBJ1-2, with D tentatively TRBD1 (6 bases). Germline V gives CDR1 SGHDN, CDR2 FVKESK. CDR3 length: 18 residues. V dropped 4 bases and J dropped 4 bases, with 25 bases sitting between them. CDR3 sequence: CASSPGSPDSGYFYGYTF. The CDR3, as DNA: TGTGCCAGCAGCCCAGGGAGTCCGGACAGCGGTTACTTCTATGGCTACACCTTC.

The chain is built from TRBV12-3 or TRBV12-4 and TRBJ2-5, with D perhaps TRBD2 (5 bases). The V end was cut by 3 bases, the J end by 7 bases, with 12 bases between. The CDR3 has 13 residues. The CDR3 region is CASSFEGSGTQYF. For the CDR3, the DNA is TGTGCCAGCAGTTTTGAGGGCTCCGGGACCCAGTACTTC.

J is TRBJ1-4 and V is TRBV4-1; unclear D gene. Trimming shortened V by 4 bases and J by 4 bases, and 7 bases separated the two germline ends. Germline V gives CDR1 MGHRA, CDR2 YSYEKL. CDR3 length equals 13 residues. The CDR3 DNA reads TGCGCCAGCAGCCTGGGGAGTAATGAAAAACTGTTTTTT. Translated, it gives CASSLGSNEKLFF.

The chain couples TRBV21-1 to TRBJ1-4; the table calls TRBD1, which could not be checked here. TRBV21-1 is given as a pseudogene. The CDR3 has 15 amino acids. The CDR3 reads CASSKLKGVNEKLFF. In nucleotides, the CDR3 is TGTGCCAGCAGCAAATTGAAAGGGGTGAATGAAAAACTGTTTTTT.

V and J are TRBV29-1 and TRBJ2-7; the match to TRBD2 covers 7 bases. The V segment lost 5 bases and the J segment 4 bases; nucleotides outside the gene matches: 14. Germline V gene data show CDR1 as SQVTM and CDR2 as ANQGSEA. The CDR3 covers 15 residues. This chain's CDR3 is CSVRTGGRLKYEQYF. The CDR3, as DNA: TGCAGCGTTCGCACGGGGGGACGGTTAAAGTACGAGCAGTACTTC.

This sequence joins TRBV12-3 or TRBV12-4 and TRBJ1-2; maybe TRBD1 (6 bases). V lost 8 bases and J 2 bases, leaving 12 bases between the germline ends. The CDR3 runs 13 residues. The CDR3 loop is CASHRVENYGYTF. As DNA, the CDR3 is TGTGCCAGCCACAGGGTGGAGAACTATGGCTACACCTTC.

The chain couples TRBV7-2 to TRBJ1-5; a possible D gene is TRBD1 (5 bases). There are 13 residues in the CDR3. The V end lost 1 base, the J end lost 10 bases, and 11 bases lay between the germline ends. Germline lookup yields CDR1 SGHTA and CDR2 FQGNSA. The CDR3, as DNA: TGTGCCAGCAGCTTAGTAGGGGATGGCCCCCAGCATTTT. It codes for CASSLVGDGPQHF.

V gene TRBV7-4 combines with J gene TRBJ2-1, with 9 positions matching TRBD2. Germline trimming cut 1 base from V and 9 bases from J; bases unmatched to any gene: 7. Per germline, CDR1 SGHVT and CDR2 SQSDAQ. CDR3 size: 15 residues. The CDR3 loop is CASSLVSGRCSEQFF. The CDR3 DNA reads as TGTGCCAGCAGCTTAGTCAGCGGGAGGTGCTCTGAGCAGTTCTTC.

This clone was picked up a small number of times. The rearrangement links TRBV6-5 to TRBJ2-1, with 9 bases fitting TRBD1. Germline-derived CDR1 and CDR2 are MNHEY and SVGAGI. The CDR3 loop spans 13 amino acids. V lost 10 bases and J lost 4; bases outside the gene matches: 5. CDR3 nucleotides: TGTGCCACCACAGGGGGCGGTTACAATGAGCAGTTCTTC. This translates into CATTGGGYNEQFF.

V and J are TRBV5-6 and TRBJ1-3; TRBD1 might be the D (5 bases). CDR1 and CDR2 (germline): SGHDT, YYEEEE. The V gene lost 2 bases and the J gene lost 0 bases, with 9 bases spanning the gap. The CDR3 consists of 15 residues. The CDR3 nucleotides are TGTGCCAGCAGCTTAGGGGCGACCTCTGGAAACACCATATATTTT. Translating it yields CASSLGATSGNTIYF.

The gene calls are TRBV7-9 and TRBJ1-5; no clear D. The CDR3 has 12 residues. From germline, CDR1 is SEHNR and CDR2 FQNEAQ (reference sequence). Deletions cut 11 bases from V and 0 bases from J, with 8 bases between. CDR3 bases: TGTGCCGTCGGGGATAGCAATCAGCCCCAGCATTTT. Amino acid sequence: CAVGDSNQPQHF.

V gene TRBV12-3 or TRBV12-4 combines with J gene TRBJ1-2; D remains unclear. V gave up 10 bases and J gave up 2 bases, with 8 bases separating them. The CDR3 length is 11 residues. The CDR3 region is CATVENYGYTF. DNA of the CDR3: TGTGCCACGGTAGAAAACTATGGCTACACCTTC.

This chain uses TRBV10-3 with TRBJ2-7, with 10 bases identical to TRBD1. The length of the CDR3 is 14 residues. J gave up 7 bases and V 0 bases, and 3 bases lay outside the gene matches. Germline V gene data show CDR1 as ENHRY and CDR2 as SYGVKD. The CDR3 DNA reads as TGTGCCATCAGTGAGTCGGGGACAGGGGAAGAGCAGTACTTC. Protein sequence: CAISESGTGEEQYF.

The chain employs TRBV29-1 and TRBJ2-3; D gene unclear. V gave up 2 bases and J gave up 2 bases, with 8 bases separating them. CDR1 and CDR2 (germline): SQVTM, ANQGSEA. The CDR3 is 13 residues long. The CDR3: CSVELGNTDTQYF. The CDR3 region has the DNA TGCAGCGTTGAATTGGGCAACACAGATACGCAGTATTTT.

V is TRBV3-1 (or the pseudogene TRBV3-2) and J is TRBJ2-1; D is perhaps TRBD2 (5 bases). With 1 base removed from V and 4 bases from J, the gap between germline ends came to 11 bases. The CDR3 has 15 amino acids. Germline V lookup: CDR1 LGHDT, CDR2 YNNKEL (reference sequence). CDR3 DNA sequence: TGTGCCAGCAGCCAAGCCAGCGGAATATACAATGAGCAGTTCTTC. The encoded protein is CASSQASGIYNEQFF.

The chain is built from TRBV18 and TRBJ2-7; D unresolved. V was trimmed by 4 bases and J by 3 bases, leaving 13 bases between them. Germline CDR1 reads KGHSH; CDR2 reads LQKENI. The CDR3 runs to 14 residues. CDR3 DNA sequence: TGTGCCAGCTCACGCGGTTCACTTCTCTACGAGCAGTACGTC. Protein sequence: CASSRGSLLYEQYV.

The count of this clone is one. The gene calls are TRBV30 and TRBJ2-1; 7 bases match TRBD2. CDR3 length: 15 amino acids. The V and J ends lost 0 bases and 3 bases, in that order; junction bases with no gene match: 5. Germline-derived CDR1 and CDR2 are GTSNPN and SVGIG (reference sequence). CDR3 in amino acids: CAWSVLSGNYNEQFF. The CDR3, as DNA: TGTGCCTGGAGTGTACTCAGCGGGAACTACAATGAGCAGTTCTTC.

The chain carries TRBV25-1 and TRBJ2-6; a possible D gene is TRBD2 (5 bases). V dropped 6 bases and J dropped 0 bases, with 6 bases sitting between them. This CDR3 has 14 residues. Germline CDR1 reads MGHDK; CDR2 reads SYGVNS. This CDR3 is CASRGSSGANVLTF. CDR3 DNA: TGTGCCAGCAGAGGGAGCTCTGGGGCCAACGTCCTGACTTTC.

The chain has TRBV9 and TRBJ2-3, with D possibly TRBD2 on 7 matching bases. Germline assignment: CDR1 SGDLS and CDR2 YYNGEE. V lost 4 bases, J lost 1 base, and 22 bases lay in between. The CDR3 spans 18 residues. Here the CDR3 reads CASSPHPGGGWGTDTQYF. For the CDR3, the DNA is TGTGCCAGCAGCCCGCATCCTGGGGGGGGCTGGGGCACAGATACGCAGTATTTT.

The gene calls are TRBV5-1 and TRBJ2-3; 10 positions match TRBD2. Germline V gene sequence: CDR1 SGHRS, CDR2 YFSETQ. J gave up 2 bases and V 3 bases, and 12 bases lay outside the gene matches. The CDR3 sequence is 18 residues long. This chain's CDR3 is CASSWRWTSGGDTDTQYF. CDR3 DNA: TGCGCCAGCAGCTGGAGGTGGACTAGCGGAGGCGACACAGATACGCAGTATTTT.

The chain links TRBV7-8 to TRBJ2-6, with TRBD1 matching over 10 bases. The CDR3 runs to 18 residues. V was clipped by 5 bases and J by 1 base; unmatched bases: 8. Per germline, CDR1 SGHVS and CDR2 FQNEAQ. The CDR3 DNA follows: TGTGCCAGCAGCCAAGGGACAGGGGTGCAGTCTGGGGCCAACGTCCTGACTTTC. As protein: CASSQGTGVQSGANVLTF.

This clone occurred once. This rearrangement joins TRBV12-2 to TRBJ2-3; the table's D call, TRBD2, has no DNA check behind it. TRBV12-2 constitutes a pseudogene. The CDR3 loop spans 15 amino acids. In DNA form, the CDR3 reads TGTGCAAGTCGCTTAGCAGGGGGGAGGGTGAATACGCAGTATTTT. It codes for CASRLAGGRVNTQYF.

This clone was picked up one time. The chain carries TRBV29-1 and TRBJ1-1; 12 nucleotides match TRBD1. Trimming removed 6 bases from V and 0 bases from J; junction bases left unmatched: 5. CDR3 length: 15 residues. From germline, CDR1 is SQVTM and CDR2 ANQGSEA. The CDR3 is CSVAGTGGLNTEAFF. The CDR3 nucleotides are TGCAGCGTCGCCGGGACAGGGGGCTTGAACACTGAAGCTTTCTTT.

This clone appeared once. The rearrangement joins TRBV7-3 to TRBJ1-1; the D gene is possibly TRBD1 (6 bases). Germline lookup yields CDR1 SGHTA and CDR2 FQGTGA. V lost 5 bases and J lost 7, with 20 bases in between. The CDR3 is 15 residues long. For the CDR3, the DNA is TGTGCCAGCAGCCGCATGGGAGGGGGAAATAGTGAAGCTTTCTTT. Protein: CASSRMGGGNSEAFF.

The chain links TRBV9 to TRBJ2-3; D possibly corresponds to TRBD2 (5 bases). The CDR3 loop spans 16 amino acids. Germline CDR1 and CDR2: SGDLS and YYNGEE. Trimming left V 3 bases short and J 2 bases short, with 16 bases between. CDR3 in amino acids: CASSALARGSTDTQYF. The CDR3 nucleotides are TGTGCCAGCAGCGCCCTCGCCCGGGGATCCACAGATACGCAGTATTTT.

The V call is TRBV7-2, the J call TRBJ1-2; D is unresolved. Germline loops: CDR1 SGHTA, CDR2 FQGNSA. V shed 4 bases and J shed 2 bases, with 2 bases lying between them. This CDR3 is built from 11 residues. CDR3 loop: CASSSNYGYTF. As DNA, the CDR3 is TGTGCCAGCAGCTCAAACTATGGCTACACCTTC. The full variable domain, completed using reference TRBV7-2 and TRBJ1-2, is GAGVSQSPSNKVTEKGKDVELRCDPISGHTALYWYRQSLGQGLEFLIYFQGNSAPDKSGLPSDRFSAERTGGSVSTLTIQRTQQEDSAVYLCASSSNYGYTFGSGTRLTVV.

V is TRBV11-1 and J is TRBJ2-7; perhaps TRBD1 as D (6 bases). Germline loops: CDR1 SGHAT, CDR2 FQDESV (reference sequence). CDR3 size: 15 residues. Trimming cost V 1 base and J 3 bases, with 13 bases left between them. The CDR3 bases are TGTGCCAGCAGCTTAGGTCTGGGACACCTCTACGAGCAGTACGTC. Translated, it gives CASSLGLGHLYEQYV.